This T cell receptor beta chain was recorded in a study of T-cell memory formation after mild COVID-19 (dated by TCRdb to the early 2020s). With respect to the entire study: TCR sequence clusters from the two donors were largely donor specific. In two donors, T-cell clones that expanded and contracted after mild COVID-19 were followed by sequencing TCRalpha and TCRbeta repertoires longitudinally. Two young, previously healthy adult volunteers, one female and one male, were included in the cohort. What the research found in general, with its limitations: Only a couple of mild cases were covered in the study, and larger cohorts including severe cases with pre-infection samples were considered necessary. Contracting CD4+ clones were located mainly in the CM and EM memory subsets, whereas CD8+ clones were found to be enriched in EMRA. Balanced CD4/CD8 phenotypes were observed for clones contracting from day 15 to 85, whereas a bias towards CD4+ was observed for a second wave of clones expanding from day 15 to 37. The detection of some responding clones in pre-infection memory suggests that pre-existing cross-reactive memory T cells joined the SARS-CoV-2 response. SARS-CoV-2 specificity of the second-wave clones peaking on day 37 was not confirmed.

CDR1 and CDR2 (SGDLS, YYNGEE) derive from the germline V gene. The CDR3, cysteine through phenylalanine, is 14 amino acids long. The read is trimmed to its CDR3 DNA, 42 bases read in frame from base 1. The V and J ends are trimmed by 0 bases and 0 bases, leaving 5 bases between them. PBMCs were isolated by Ficoll-Paque density gradient centrifugation. Sequenced on an Illumina NovaSeq 6000. TCRalpha and TCRbeta cDNA libraries were constructed by 5'RACE with constant-segment primers, with sample barcodes and unique molecular identifiers being introduced. RNA was extracted from every sample with Trizol reagent. Library amplification was performed in two PCR steps, and a second sample barcode and Illumina TruSeq adapters were introduced in the second step. Sequencing of the libraries was done on an Illumina NovaSeq, producing 2 x 150 bp paired-end reads. For the original study's pipeline: With migec v1.2.7, reads were demultiplexed and then collapsed into UMI-guided consensus sequences. Using mixcr v2.1.11, the UMI consensuses were aligned to TRA and TRB V and J templates and assembled into clonotypes. Clonotypes were classified as expanded or contracted when called significant by both edgeR and NoisET, with noise models trained on biological replicates. edgeR calls used a false discovery rate-adjusted p below 0.01 and a log2 fold-change threshold of 1. As an exploratory analysis of dynamics, max-normalized trajectories of the 1000 most abundant clonotypes were examined by PCA with hierarchical clustering. The CD4 or CD8 phenotype of responding clones was assigned using the separately sequenced CD4+ and CD8+ repertoires. The public reads were reprocessed in TCRdb via fastp at Q25 and MiXCR, keeping in-frame beta chains. Here each entry gathers all rows of one CDR3 protein and keeps the most common genes and DNA. The V and J calls follow TCRdb's processing rather than the paper's. In all, the sample holds about 57,000 distinct CDR3 sequences, and 12% of those were seen once. The ten largest make up around 23% of the sample.

This clonotype has a handful of counts. Its antigen is unknown. It has no much larger one-base neighbor in the sample; base qualities were not kept. The TCR sequence derives from a man aged 18 to 29 who had mild COVID-19 (a few samples of this study predate the infection). The sample titles of this study are shuffled in the database, so cell type and time point are left out; the donor was told from shared clones. The sample comprised PBMCs or a T cell subset sorted from them (not recorded which). The chain is encoded by TRBV9 joined to TRBJ2-3; no D segment can be confidently identified. The sequence in DNA is TGTGCCAGCAGCGTAGGGTTCAGCACAGATACGCAGTATTTT. Translated, it reads CASSVGFSTDTQYF.